A selection of T cell receptor beta chains follows, all from one sample in a study of T cells after yellow fever vaccination. TCRdb reanalysed the 5' RACE reads using MiXCR and keeps one entry per CDR3 protein. Of about 120,000 distinct CDR3 sequences listed, 7.2% are singletons. Here the sequenced sample was CD4+ T cells sorted from PBMCs, taken about 49 days after the first yellow fever vaccination. Receptors were obtained from a young man who received the YFV17D yellow fever vaccine. Both conserved end residues are part of each CDR3. D genes are given only for firm matches. A clone size is listed for some rows: how often the clone was seen (once, few, many), or a class if it is expanded.

CDR3,DNA,J,size,V,D
CASSQRFSNQPQHF,TGTGCCAGCAGCCAACGGTTTAGCAATCAGCCCCAGCATTTT,TRBJ1-5,NA,TRBV7-2,NA
CATKPRPGLIDYEQYF,TGTGCCACCAAACCGCGACCGGGACTGATCGACTACGAGCAGTACTTC,TRBJ2-7,few,TRBV19,NA
CASSRKQGNMNTEAFF,TGTGCCAGCAGCCGAAAACAGGGAAACATGAACACTGAAGCTTTCTTT,TRBJ1-1,many,TRBV11-1,NA
CASSSRTAGQYF,TGTGCCAGCAGTTCCAGGACGGCCGGGCAGTACTTC,TRBJ2-7,many,TRBV6-2/TRBV6-3,NA
CASSFVTVGQAFF,TGTGCCAGCAGCTTCGTGACCGTGGGCCAAGCTTTCTTT,TRBJ1-1,many,TRBV5-6,NA
CSAREFEGQGYTF,TGCAGTGCTAGAGAATTTGAGGGACAGGGCTACACCTTC,TRBJ1-2,many,TRBV20-1,TRBD1
CASSKEGAATGPVQPYEQFF,TGTGCCAGCAGCAAAGAGGGGGCGGCCACAGGGCCCGTCCAACCCTATGAGCAGTTCTTC,TRBJ2-1,many,TRBV21-1,NA
CASSENTDTQYF,TGTGCCAGCAGCGAAAACACAGATACGCAGTATTTT,TRBJ2-3,few,TRBV7-2,NA
CASRVQPGGVTDTQYF,TGCGCCAGCAGGGTCCAACCGGGGGGGGTTACAGATACGCAGTATTTT,TRBJ2-3,few,TRBV5-1,TRBD2
CASSPDPGGETQYF,TGTGCCAGCAGTCCTGATCCGGGGGGGGAGACCCAGTACTTC,TRBJ2-5,many,TRBV12-3/TRBV12-4,TRBD2
CASSYSRGGARDTQYF,TGTGCCAGCAGTTACTCTAGGGGGGGGGCCCGAGATACGCAGTATTTT,TRBJ2-3,few,TRBV6-5,NA
CASSLLMGQGYGYTF,TGTGCCAGCAGTTTATTAATGGGGCAGGGGTATGGCTACACCTTC,TRBJ1-2,many,TRBV28,NA
CASSLNGAYNEQFF,TGTGCCAGCAGTTTAAATGGGGCCTACAATGAGCAGTTCTTC,TRBJ2-1,many,TRBV12-3/TRBV12-4,NA
CASSPIIPGSTDTQYF,TGTGCCAGCTCACCAATCATTCCCGGCAGCACAGATACGCAGTATTTT,TRBJ2-3,many,TRBV18,NA
CAISTQQNRGHKDTQYF,TGTGCCATCAGTACCCAACAGAACAGGGGGCATAAAGATACGCAGTATTTT,TRBJ2-3,NA,TRBV10-3,TRBD1
CATAGEGDQETQYF,TGTGCCACCGCGGGAGAGGGGGACCAAGAGACCCAGTACTTC,TRBJ2-5,NA,TRBV24-1,NA
CASSLSPGGAREQFF,TGTGCCAGCAGCCTGTCTCCCGGGGGGGCACGAGAGCAGTTCTTC,TRBJ2-1,many,TRBV7-2,TRBD2
CASSQDLKGGGDYNEQFF,TGCGCCAGCAGCCAAGATCTAAAGGGCGGGGGAGACTACAATGAGCAGTTCTTC,TRBJ2-1,few,TRBV4-3,TRBD2
CASSRRVGRQETQYF,TGTGCCAGCAGCCGTCGGGTGGGGAGACAAGAGACCCAGTACTTC,TRBJ2-5,many,TRBV11-2,NA
CATSDLGVRLLAVNIQYF,TGTGCCACCAGTGATTTGGGGGTCCGGTTGCTAGCGGTAAACATTCAGTACTTC,TRBJ2-4,many,TRBV24-1,TRBD2
CSVVPWTSNTGELFF,TGCAGCGTTGTGCCGTGGACTAGCAACACCGGGGAGCTGTTTTTT,TRBJ2-2,many,TRBV29-1,TRBD2
CASSRRNSPLHF,TGTGCCAGCAGTCGACGAAATTCACCCCTCCACTTT,TRBJ1-6,many,TRBV5-6,NA
CASSLSGLEQYF,TGTGCCAGCAGCTTGTCGGGCCTTGAGCAGTACTTC,TRBJ2-7,NA,TRBV5-4,NA
CASRQKRGSGANVLTF,TGTGCCAGCCGCCAAAAAAGGGGAAGTGGGGCCAACGTCCTGACTTTC,TRBJ2-6,many,TRBV7-2,NA
CASSLQRQETQYF,TGTGCCAGCAGTTTACAGAGACAAGAGACCCAGTACTTC,TRBJ2-5,many,TRBV12-3/TRBV12-4,NA
CASSASRGLVPGELFF,TGTGCCAGCAGCGCCTCACGGGGACTTGTTCCCGGGGAGCTGTTTTTT,TRBJ2-2,many,TRBV7-3,NA
CASSSQGGGQPQHF,TGTGCCAGCAGCTCACAGGGGGGAGGACAGCCCCAGCATTTT,TRBJ1-5,many,TRBV12-3/TRBV12-4,TRBD1
CATSDLNSGGNTGELFF,TGTGCCACCAGTGATTTGAATAGCGGGGGGAACACCGGGGAGCTGTTTTTT,TRBJ2-2,NA,TRBV24-1,TRBD2
CASSQTGGFYNEQFF,TGTGCCAGCAGCCAAACGGGAGGGTTCTACAATGAGCAGTTCTTC,TRBJ2-1,many,TRBV3-1,TRBD2
CASSSILAGPNYNEQFF,TGTGCCAGCAGCTCCATACTAGCGGGGCCCAACTACAATGAGCAGTTCTTC,TRBJ2-1,NA,TRBV7-3,TRBD2
CASGSRGPGANVLTF,TGTGCTAGTGGTTCCAGGGGGCCAGGGGCCAACGTCCTGACTTTC,TRBJ2-6,many,TRBV12-5,TRBD1
CASSSGQGRFTGTQYF,TGTGCCAGCAGCTCCGGGCAGGGACGGTTTACGGGGACCCAGTACTTC,TRBJ2-5,many,TRBV6-1,NA
CASSLRTDPIYNEQFF,TGTGCCAGCAGCCTAAGAACGGACCCGATCTACAATGAGCAGTTCTTC,TRBJ2-1,many,TRBV11-2,NA
CASSEPGSSYEQYF,TGTGCCAGCAGTGAACCCGGGTCCTCCTACGAGCAGTACTTC,TRBJ2-7,many,TRBV6-1,NA
CASSLGDQTGETQYF,TGTGCCAGCAGCTTAGGTGACCAAACCGGAGAGACCCAGTACTTC,TRBJ2-5,many,TRBV7-9,NA
CASSAPPRLHEQFF,TGTGCCAGCAGCGCGCCCCCACGGCTCCATGAGCAGTTCTTC,TRBJ2-1,many,TRBV7-6,NA
CSVSDPNQPQHF,TGCAGCGTTTCAGATCCTAATCAGCCCCAGCATTTT,TRBJ1-5,NA,TRBV29-1,NA
CASSQDLKGGRNQPQHF,TGCGCCAGCAGCCAAGATCTTAAGGGTGGGCGCAATCAGCCCCAGCATTTT,TRBJ1-5,many,TRBV4-1,NA
CAISRSSDRVGNNSPLHF,TGTGCCATCAGTCGATCATCGGACAGGGTGGGGAATAATTCACCCCTCCACTTT,TRBJ1-6,NA,TRBV10-3,TRBD1
CASSRASPPYGYTF,TGCGCCAGCAGTCGGGCCTCGCCTCCCTATGGCTACACCTTC,TRBJ1-2,few,TRBV5-1,NA
CSAQRYQETQYF,TGCAGTGCCCAGAGGTACCAAGAGACCCAGTACTTC,TRBJ2-5,many,TRBV20-1,NA
CASRSRSADTQYF,TGTGCCAGCAGGTCCAGGTCCGCAGATACGCAGTATTTT,TRBJ2-3,many,TRBV5-4,NA
CASSFYATNEKLFF,TGTGCCAGCAGCTTCTATGCAACTAATGAAAAACTGTTTTTT,TRBJ1-4,many,TRBV5-6,NA
CATSIGQWRIPDTQYF,TGTGCCACCAGCATCGGACAGTGGCGGATCCCAGATACGCAGTATTTT,TRBJ2-3,many,TRBV15,NA
CASSRDSNNSPLHF,TGCGCCAGCAGTCGGGACAGCAATAATTCACCCCTCCACTTT,TRBJ1-6,many,TRBV5-1,TRBD1
CASSPREFMNTEAFF,TGTGCCAGCAGCCCAAGGGAATTCATGAACACTGAAGCTTTCTTT,TRBJ1-1,many,TRBV7-2,NA
CASRVGVDEKLFF,TGTGCCAGCAGGGTGGGGGTAGATGAAAAACTGTTTTTT,TRBJ1-4,many,TRBV6-6,NA
CASSESTGVISYGYTF,TGCGCCAGCAGTGAGTCCACAGGGGTAATCAGCTATGGCTACACCTTC,TRBJ1-2,many,TRBV10-2,TRBD1
CASVKGLNQPQHF,TGTGCCAGCGTTAAGGGCCTAAATCAGCCCCAGCATTTT,TRBJ1-5,many,TRBV6-2/TRBV6-3,NA